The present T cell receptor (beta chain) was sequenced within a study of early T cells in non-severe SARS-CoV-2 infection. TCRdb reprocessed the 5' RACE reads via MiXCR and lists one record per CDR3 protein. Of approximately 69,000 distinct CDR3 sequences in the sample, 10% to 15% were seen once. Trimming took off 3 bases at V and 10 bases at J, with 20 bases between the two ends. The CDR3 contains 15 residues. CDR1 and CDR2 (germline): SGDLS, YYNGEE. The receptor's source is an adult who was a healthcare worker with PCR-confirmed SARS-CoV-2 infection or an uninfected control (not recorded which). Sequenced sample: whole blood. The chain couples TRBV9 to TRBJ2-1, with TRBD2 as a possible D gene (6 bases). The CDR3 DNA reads TGTGCCAGCAGCGAGTGGGGGACTGTGGAAAAAGAGCAGTTCTTC. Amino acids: CASSEWGTVEKEQFF.